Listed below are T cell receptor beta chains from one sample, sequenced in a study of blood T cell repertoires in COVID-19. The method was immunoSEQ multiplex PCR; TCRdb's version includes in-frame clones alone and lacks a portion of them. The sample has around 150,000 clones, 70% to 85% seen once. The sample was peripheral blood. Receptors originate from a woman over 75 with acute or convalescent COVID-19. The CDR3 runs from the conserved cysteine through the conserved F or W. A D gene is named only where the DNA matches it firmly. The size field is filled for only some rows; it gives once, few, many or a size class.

cdr3_nt: TGTGCCAGCAGCTTTTCAGGGGATAATTCACCCCTCCACTTT
cdr3_aa: CASSFSGDNSPLHF
cdr3_length: 14
j_call: TRBJ1-6
v_call: TRBV3-1/TRBV3-2
d_call: -
clone_size: -

cdr3_nt: TGTGCCAGCAACCGACACCACTACGAGCAGTACTTC
cdr3_aa: CASNRHHYEQYF
cdr3_length: 12
j_call: TRBJ2-7
v_call: TRBV6-5
d_call: -
clone_size: -

cdr3_nt: TGTGCCAGCAGCTCTTCTAGGACAGGGAGCCATGAGCAGTTCTTC
cdr3_aa: CASSSSRTGSHEQFF
cdr3_length: 15
j_call: TRBJ2-1
v_call: TRBV5-5
d_call: TRBD1
clone_size: -

cdr3_nt: TGTGCCAGCAGCCCCGTCTTCACCGGGGAGCTGTTTTTT
cdr3_aa: CASSPVFTGELFF
cdr3_length: 13
j_call: TRBJ2-2
v_call: TRBV11-3
d_call: -
clone_size: -

cdr3_nt: TGTGCCAGCAGTTTGGGGCAGGTTCTCTCGGATACGCAGTATTTT
cdr3_aa: CASSLGQVLSDTQYF
cdr3_length: 15
j_call: TRBJ2-3
v_call: TRBV5-6
d_call: -
clone_size: few

cdr3_nt: TGCGCCAGCAGCTTGTCGGGACAGGGGGCGTCGGGCTACACCTTC
cdr3_aa: CASSLSGQGASGYTF
cdr3_length: 15
j_call: TRBJ1-2
v_call: TRBV5-1
d_call: TRBD1
clone_size: -

cdr3_nt: TGTGCCAGCAGCTTGGATACAGGGTTGGCCGATGGCTACACCTTC
cdr3_aa: CASSLDTGLADGYTF
cdr3_length: 15
j_call: TRBJ1-2
v_call: TRBV5-4
d_call: -
clone_size: -

cdr3_nt: TGTGCCAGCTCACCACCACAAGGGGGCTCGACAGATACGCAGTATTTT
cdr3_aa: CASSPPQGGSTDTQYF
cdr3_length: 16
j_call: TRBJ2-3
v_call: TRBV18
d_call: TRBD1
clone_size: -

cdr3_nt: TGTGCCAGCAGCCTAATCGATAGCGGGACTAGCACAGATACGCAGTATTTT
cdr3_aa: CASSLIDSGTSTDTQYF
cdr3_length: 17
j_call: TRBJ2-3
v_call: TRBV4-2
d_call: TRBD2
clone_size: -

cdr3_nt: TGCGCCAGCAGCCTGGTAGCGGGAGAAACCTACAATGAGCAGTTCTTC
cdr3_aa: CASSLVAGETYNEQFF
cdr3_length: 16
j_call: TRBJ2-1
v_call: TRBV4-1
d_call: TRBD2
clone_size: -

cdr3_nt: TGTGCCAGCAGCTTAGTCACGGGGAATGAGCAGTTCTTC
cdr3_aa: CASSLVTGNEQFF
cdr3_length: 13
j_call: TRBJ2-1
v_call: TRBV7-2
d_call: -
clone_size: few

cdr3_nt: TGTGCCAGCGTCGGGGGACAGCTTAACAATCAGCCCCAGCATTTT
cdr3_aa: CASVGGQLNNQPQHF
cdr3_length: 15
j_call: TRBJ1-5
v_call: TRBV2
d_call: TRBD1
clone_size: -

cdr3_nt: TGTGCCACCAGTGATAGGCTCCTGGGGCTAGCGGACTCCTACGAGCAGTACTTC
cdr3_aa: CATSDRLLGLADSYEQYF
cdr3_length: 18
j_call: TRBJ2-7
v_call: TRBV24-1
d_call: TRBD2
clone_size: -

cdr3_nt: TGTGCCATCAGTGGACTAGCGGACTACAATGAGCAGTTCTTC
cdr3_aa: CAISGLADYNEQFF
cdr3_length: 14
j_call: TRBJ2-1
v_call: TRBV10-3
d_call: TRBD2
clone_size: -

cdr3_nt: TGCGCCAGCAGCTTGGATCCAGCGGGACTGAATGAGCAGTTCTTC
cdr3_aa: CASSLDPAGLNEQFF
cdr3_length: 15
j_call: TRBJ2-1
v_call: TRBV5-1
d_call: TRBD2
clone_size: -

cdr3_nt: TGTGCCAGCAGCTTAGGAAGAGCCGGTAATGAAAAACTGTTTTTT
cdr3_aa: CASSLGRAGNEKLFF
cdr3_length: 15
j_call: TRBJ1-4
v_call: TRBV11-2
d_call: -
clone_size: -

cdr3_nt: TGTGCCAGCAGCTTAGGACTCTCTGGAAACACCATATATTTT
cdr3_aa: CASSLGLSGNTIYF
cdr3_length: 14
j_call: TRBJ1-3
v_call: TRBV7-9
d_call: -
clone_size: -

cdr3_nt: TGTGCCAGCAGCAGCGGACAGGGCGGGATTGAAGCTTTCTTT
cdr3_aa: CASSSGQGGIEAFF
cdr3_length: 14
j_call: TRBJ1-1
v_call: TRBV6-5
d_call: TRBD1
clone_size: -

cdr3_nt: TGTGCCAGTCAGACAGGGTTGAACACTGAAGCTTTCTTT
cdr3_aa: CASQTGLNTEAFF
cdr3_length: 13
j_call: TRBJ1-1
v_call: TRBV10-3
d_call: TRBD1
clone_size: -

cdr3_nt: TGTGCCAGCAGCGATAGGGGGCGCGTGGAGCTGTTTTTT
cdr3_aa: CASSDRGRVELFF
cdr3_length: 13
j_call: TRBJ2-2
v_call: TRBV7-9
d_call: TRBD1
clone_size: -

cdr3_nt: TGTGCCATCAGTGAGAGGGCTAGCGGGAGTACAGATACGCAGTATTTT
cdr3_aa: CAISERASGSTDTQYF
cdr3_length: 16
j_call: TRBJ2-3
v_call: TRBV10-3
d_call: TRBD2
clone_size: -

cdr3_nt: TGTGCCAGTAGGCCGACTCTCTCCAGCTCCTACGAGCAGTACTTC
cdr3_aa: CASRPTLSSSYEQYF
cdr3_length: 15
j_call: TRBJ2-7
v_call: TRBV19
d_call: -
clone_size: -

cdr3_nt: TGTGCCAGCAGTTTGGGGGGAGAAGCTTTCTTT
cdr3_aa: CASSLGGEAFF
cdr3_length: 11
j_call: TRBJ1-1
v_call: TRBV12-3/TRBV12-4
d_call: -
clone_size: -

cdr3_nt: TGTGCCTGGCAGGTGCCAGATACGCAGTATTTT
cdr3_aa: CAWQVPDTQYF
cdr3_length: 11
j_call: TRBJ2-3
v_call: TRBV30
d_call: -
clone_size: -

cdr3_nt: TGCGCCAGCAGCTTGATAGGCGCGAGCGGTGTTGATGGCTACACCTTC
cdr3_aa: CASSLIGASGVDGYTF
cdr3_length: 16
j_call: TRBJ1-2
v_call: TRBV5-1
d_call: -
clone_size: -

cdr3_nt: TGTGCCAGCAGCTTAGAGGAGACAGGACTCTACAATGAGCAGTTCTTC
cdr3_aa: CASSLEETGLYNEQFF
cdr3_length: 16
j_call: TRBJ2-1
v_call: TRBV7-9
d_call: -
clone_size: -

cdr3_nt: TGCGCCAGCAGCTCATCAGGGGGCAACTACGAGCAGTACTTC
cdr3_aa: CASSSSGGNYEQYF
cdr3_length: 14
j_call: TRBJ2-7
v_call: TRBV4-1
d_call: TRBD1
clone_size: -

cdr3_nt: TGTGCCAGCAGCTTAATTAGCGGGAGGTACACAGATACGCAGTATTTT
cdr3_aa: CASSLISGRYTDTQYF
cdr3_length: 16
j_call: TRBJ2-3
v_call: TRBV11-2
d_call: TRBD2
clone_size: -

cdr3_nt: TGTGCCATCAGTGACTATAGGAGCTCCTACAATGAGCAGTTCTTC
cdr3_aa: CAISDYRSSYNEQFF
cdr3_length: 15
j_call: TRBJ2-1
v_call: TRBV10-3
d_call: -
clone_size: -

cdr3_nt: TGTGCCAGCAGTCAACAGGGGGGGACTGAAGCTTTCTTT
cdr3_aa: CASSQQGGTEAFF
cdr3_length: 13
j_call: TRBJ1-1
v_call: TRBV11-3
d_call: TRBD1
clone_size: -

cdr3_nt: TGTGCCAGCAGCTGGGGCCTAGCGGGAGCTCTAACAGATACGCAGTATTTT
cdr3_aa: CASSWGLAGALTDTQYF
cdr3_length: 17
j_call: TRBJ2-3
v_call: TRBV5-8
d_call: TRBD2
clone_size: -

cdr3_nt: TGTGCCAGCAGCCCCGGTAGAACCTACGAGCAGTACTTC
cdr3_aa: CASSPGRTYEQYF
cdr3_length: 13
j_call: TRBJ2-7
v_call: TRBV5-4
d_call: -
clone_size: -

cdr3_nt: TGTGCCAGCAGCCCCGTGCCCCGAGCGGGAGTCCACGAGCAGTACTTC
cdr3_aa: CASSPVPRAGVHEQYF
cdr3_length: 16
j_call: TRBJ2-7
v_call: TRBV13
d_call: TRBD2
clone_size: -

cdr3_nt: TGCAGCGTTGAAAGTGGCAGTAAAAACATTCAGTACTTC
cdr3_aa: CSVESGSKNIQYF
cdr3_length: 13
j_call: TRBJ2-4
v_call: TRBV29-1
d_call: -
clone_size: few

cdr3_nt: TGTGCCAGCAGTTTCGAGGTTAACACTGAAGCTTTCTTT
cdr3_aa: CASSFEVNTEAFF
cdr3_length: 13
j_call: TRBJ1-1
v_call: TRBV12-3/TRBV12-4
d_call: -
clone_size: few

cdr3_nt: TGCGCCAGCAGTCAAGACAGAAACCAGCCCCAGCATTTT
cdr3_aa: CASSQDRNQPQHF
cdr3_length: 13
j_call: TRBJ1-5
v_call: TRBV23-1
d_call: -
clone_size: -

cdr3_nt: TGTGCCAGCAGCCCGACAGGGTACACAGATACGCAGTATTTT
cdr3_aa: CASSPTGYTDTQYF
cdr3_length: 14
j_call: TRBJ2-3
v_call: TRBV11-3
d_call: TRBD1
clone_size: -